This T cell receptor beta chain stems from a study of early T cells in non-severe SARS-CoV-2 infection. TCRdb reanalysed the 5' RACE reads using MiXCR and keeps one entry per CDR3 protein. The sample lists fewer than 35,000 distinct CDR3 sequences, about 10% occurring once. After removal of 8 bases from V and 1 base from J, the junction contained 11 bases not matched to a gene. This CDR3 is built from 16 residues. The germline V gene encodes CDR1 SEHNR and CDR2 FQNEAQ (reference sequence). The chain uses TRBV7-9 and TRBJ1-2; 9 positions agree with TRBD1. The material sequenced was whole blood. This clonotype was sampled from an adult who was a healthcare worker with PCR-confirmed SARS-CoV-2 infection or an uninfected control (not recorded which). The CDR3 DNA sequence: TGTGCCAGCCACAGAGAAGGGACAGGGATTAACTATGGCTACACCTTC. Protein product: CASHREGTGINYGYTF.